Each of the 17 T cell receptor beta chains below was sequenced from the same sample in a study of Ad26.COV2.S vaccination and SARS-CoV-2 variants. Some clones are missing from TCRdb's copy, which holds only in-frame ones; the method was immunoSEQ multiplex PCR. The sample holds some 250,000 clones, around nine tenths seen once. Treatment here: some 20 received Ad26.COV2.S at low or high dose, single or two shots; about 5 received placebo; per-sample allocation not given. Collection of the samples took place on day 63 after the first injection of vaccine or placebo. Specimen: peripheral blood, collected in a trial of Ad26.COV2.S vaccine versus placebo. These TCRs come from a person between 18 and 60 years old who received the Ad26.COV2.S COVID-19 vaccine or a placebo.

The chain combines TRBV5-5 with TRBJ2-7; D possibly matches TRBD1 or TRBD2 (5 bases each). CDR1 SGHKS and CDR2 YYEKEE come from the germline V gene (reference sequence). The length of the CDR3 is 17 residues. With 0 bases removed from V and 3 bases from J, the gap between germline ends came to 19 bases. In DNA, the CDR3 is TGTGCCAGCAGCTTGGGGGACCCTGGGGATATCGGCTACGAGCAGTACTTC. It yields the protein CASSLGDPGDIGYEQYF.

The chain recombines TRBV25-1 with TRBJ1-2, with unresolved D. Germline loops: CDR1 MGHDK, CDR2 SYGVNS. The CDR3 runs 15 residues. Trimming left V 1 base short and J 0 bases short, with 9 bases between. CDR3 DNA sequence: TGTGCCAGCAGTGAATTAACAGTTTCTAACTATGGCTACACCTTC. Translated: CASSELTVSNYGYTF.

The chain is built from TRBV7-3 and TRBJ2-5, with D tentatively TRBD1 (5 bases). The CDR3 is made up of 13 amino acids. Germline V gene lookup returns CDR1 SGHTA and CDR2 FQGTGA. V was cut by 2 bases and J by 7 bases, with 11 bases left in between. CDR3 region: CASSLEGAGTQYF. In DNA form, the CDR3 reads TGTGCCAGCAGCTTAGAAGGGGCTGGGACCCAGTACTTC.

CDR3 amino acids: CASSVGWVDTQYF. CDR3 sequence (DNA): TGTGCCAGCAGCGTAGGCTGGGTAGATACGCAGTATTTT. The chain employs TRBV9 and TRBJ2-3; D gene ambiguous. This CDR3 is built from 13 residues. Germline values: CDR1 SGDLS, CDR2 YYNGEE. V was cut by 0 bases and J by 5 bases, with 7 bases left in between.

The chain uses TRBV27 and TRBJ2-7; D gene uncertain. The CDR3 length is 13 residues. Germline V gene sequence: CDR1 MNHEY, CDR2 SMNVEV (reference sequence). V dropped 5 bases and J dropped 3 bases, with 11 bases sitting between them. CDR3: CASSPPPGYEQYF. CDR3 DNA: TGTGCCAGCAGTCCCCCCCCCGGCTACGAGCAGTACTTC.

The chain recombines TRBV5-4 with TRBJ1-1; D remains ambiguous. Deletions cut 2 bases from V and 6 bases from J, with 11 bases between. This CDR3 spans 13 amino acids. CDR1 SGHNT and CDR2 YYREEE come from the germline V gene (reference sequence). The CDR3 DNA sequence: TGTGCCAGCAGCTTACACGGTGGGGCTGAAGCTTTCTTT. Its protein product is CASSLHGGAEAFF.

This chain connects TRBV7-9 to TRBJ2-3; no reliable D call. The ends were cut back, 4 bases at V and 8 bases at J, with 10 bases in the middle. This CDR3 has 12 residues. The germline gives CDR1 SEHNR, CDR2 FQNEAQ (reference sequence). The CDR3, as DNA: TGTGCCAGCAGCTCTGAAAGTGGTACGCAGTATTTT. Translating it yields CASSSESGTQYF.

This clone has a single count. The chain is built from TRBV9 and TRBJ2-7; weak D call: TRBD2 (6 bases). Germline assignment: CDR1 SGDLS and CDR2 YYNGEE. V lost 4 bases to trimming and J lost 1 base, with 12 bases between them. The CDR3 consists of 14 residues. The CDR3 protein is CASSRNGLSYEQYF. The CDR3, as DNA: TGTGCCAGCAGCAGAAACGGACTATCCTACGAGCAGTACTTC. Full variable domain (remainder filled in from reference TRBV9 and TRBJ2-7): DSGVTQTPKHLITATGQRVTLRCSPRSGDLSVYWYQQSLDQGLQFLIQYYNGEERAKGNILERFSAQQFPDLHSELNLSSLELGDSALYFCASSRNGLSYEQYFGPGTRLTVT.

V usage is TRBV2 and J usage is TRBJ1-5, with D perhaps matching TRBD1 (5 bases). V lost 7 bases and J 0 bases, leaving 10 bases between the germline ends. The germline CDR1 and CDR2 sequences are SNHLY and FYNNEI. The CDR3 sequence is 14 residues long. CDR3 coding DNA: TGTGCCAGCAAGGGACCAGATAGCAATCAGCCCCAGCATTTT. Translation: CASKGPDSNQPQHF.

The chain uses TRBV5-5 and TRBJ2-7, with 8 bases fitting TRBD1. Germline V gene lookup returns CDR1 SGHKS and CDR2 YYEKEE (reference sequence). CDR3 length: 15 residues. J was trimmed by 5 bases and V by 1 base; bases with no gene match: 8. The CDR3 region has the DNA TGTGCCAGCAGCTTGTGGCAGGGGGCCGGTAACGAGCAGTACTTC. Amino acids: CASSLWQGAGNEQYF.

The rearrangement links TRBV19 to TRBJ1-2, with 10 bases fitting TRBD1. This CDR3 has 14 amino acids. V was clipped by 7 bases and J by 5 bases; unmatched bases: 7. Germline CDR1 and CDR2: LNHDA and SQIVND (reference sequence). CDR3 nucleotide sequence: TGTGCCAGTACCCCGGGACAGGGGAGGTATGGCTACACCTTC. Amino acid sequence: CASTPGQGRYGYTF.

The chain employs TRBV28 and TRBJ2-7; TRBD1 is a possible D gene (6 bases). The CDR3 contains 15 residues. Trimming shortened V by 5 bases and J by 7 bases, and 21 bases separated the two germline ends. The germline V gene encodes CDR1 MDHEN and CDR2 SYDVKM. In DNA, the CDR3 is TGTGCCAGCAGTCCTACAGGGATTTCCCTACGAGAGCAGTACTTC. Encoded protein: CASSPTGISLREQYF.

The chain combines TRBV6-2 or TRBV6-3 with TRBJ1-2; the D is unclear. V lost 2 bases to trimming and J lost 0 bases, with 10 bases between them. CDR1 is MNHEY, CDR2 SVGEGT, per germline. The CDR3 sequence is 15 residues long. The CDR3 loop reads CASSYDRHANYGYTF. The CDR3 coding sequence is TGTGCCAGCAGTTACGACCGCCATGCTAACTATGGCTACACCTTC.

The chain combines TRBV2 with TRBJ1-2, with 8 bases identical to TRBD1. V trimming: 6 bases; J trimming: 5 bases; junction bases outside the gene matches: 5. This CDR3 spans 13 amino acids. In germline, CDR1 is SNHLY, CDR2 FYNNEI. The CDR3 is CASSTDRVYGYTF. CDR3 in DNA: TGTGCCAGCAGCACGGACAGGGTTTATGGCTACACCTTC.

This clone was observed a few times. CDR3 nucleotides: TGCGCCAGCAGCCGAACTGCAGGGGATGGTAATGAAAAACTGTTTTTT. Encoded protein: CASSRTAGDGNEKLFF. This sequence joins TRBV4-1 and TRBJ1-4; a weak D match, TRBD1 (6 bases). V gave up 4 bases and J gave up 4 bases, with 16 bases separating them. CDR1 and CDR2 from the germline V gene are MGHRA and YSYEKL. This CDR3 contains 16 residues.

This clone has a count of ten or more. The chain has TRBV4-3 and TRBJ2-3, with D possibly matching TRBD2 (5 bases). Germline CDR1 LGHNA, CDR2 YSLEER. Trimming shortened V by 5 bases and J by 5 bases, and 11 bases separated the two germline ends. CDR3 length: 13 amino acids. CDR3: CASSTDSRDTQYF. The CDR3 coding sequence is TGCGCCAGCAGCACGGACTCTAGAGATACGCAGTATTTT.

This chain links TRBV9 with TRBJ1-5; the D gene is possibly TRBD1 (6 bases). Per germline, CDR1 SGDLS and CDR2 YYNGEE. The CDR3 is 15 residues long. Trimming cost V 4 bases and J 2 bases, with 13 bases left between them. The CDR3 reads CASSKGHVGNQPQHF. The CDR3 bases are TGTGCCAGCAGCAAGGGACACGTGGGCAATCAGCCCCAGCATTTT.